The rows below give T cell receptor beta chains drawn from one sample of a study of blood T cells in healthy people across ages. A single record per CDR3 protein comes from TCRdb applying MiXCR to the 5' RACE reads. The table includes fewer than 2,000,000 distinct CDR3 sequences, around 42% detected once. The sequencing input was blood. The receptors stem from a human donor in good health. Both conserved end residues are trimmed from each CDR3. Fields, in order: J gene, clone size, CDR3 length, V gene, CDR3 protein. Some rows mark clone size as missing; the rest say once, few, many or name a class of expanded clone.

TRBJ1-4	few	12	TRBV7-2	ASRLDRGYEKLF
TRBJ2-3	few	16	TRBV15	ATSTHWDTFSSTDTQY
TRBJ2-3	-	12	TRBV24-1	ATGSGLSTDTQY
TRBJ1-1	few	13	TRBV7-9	ASSTHRAPNTEAF
TRBJ1-2	-	13	TRBV27	ASSLYPAAGYGYT
TRBJ2-4	many	15	TRBV4-3	ASSHQAGTDGVNIQY
TRBJ2-5	-	12	TRBV7-8	ASSLAGNKETQY
TRBJ2-7	few	13	TRBV7-8	ASSLAQTSGDRKY
TRBJ2-3	-	12	TRBV10-3	AISQGFLVDTQY
TRBJ1-1	-	12	TRBV4-3	ASSQEGRYVEAF
TRBJ2-3	-	13	TRBV7-2	ANSRLITSTDTQY
TRBJ2-2	once	15	TRBV6-5	ASSFTSGGSYPGELF
TRBJ1-2	-	17	TRBV6-2/TRBV6-3	ASSLPPGIHRITNYGYT
TRBJ2-6	-	13	TRBV5-1	ASSPDISGANVLT
TRBJ1-2	-	11	TRBV27	ASSSRLSNGYT
TRBJ2-7	few	13	TRBV3-1	ASSRAWTSGYEQY
TRBJ1-6	-	15	TRBV7-2	ASSLGNGASYNSPLH
TRBJ2-1	-	12	TRBV20-1	SAASGGASDEQF
TRBJ2-2	few	13	TRBV14	ASSRGQGGTGELF
-	-	12	TRBV7-3	ASSPTGLQETQF
TRBJ2-7	few	12	TRBV7-2	ASSRTGDSYEQY
-	-	13	TRBV7-2	ASSRLAGGTDEQY
TRBJ2-1	once	12	TRBV12-3/TRBV12-4	ASSFMTPNNEQF
TRBJ1-2	-	15	TRBV27	ASRPTYQGWSSGGYT
TRBJ1-2	few	9	TRBV10-3	AISFDRAYT
TRBJ1-2	-	13	TRBV4-3	ASSQGQGVAYGYT
TRBJ1-2	many	15	TRBV4-1	ASSQPFGDRGPHGYT
TRBJ2-2	-	12	TRBV9	ASSVTMNTGELF
TRBJ1-2	-	9	TRBV20-1	SAERTSGYT